One and the same sample provided the 20 T cell receptor beta chains below, sequenced in a study of blood T cells in healthy people across ages. A second PCR, run for roughly 7 to 12 cycles, used a sample-barcoded 5' primer plus a J-beta primer mix. TCRdb independently ran MiXCR on the 5' RACE reads; one entry per CDR3 protein. The table has roughly 1.9 million distinct CDR3 sequences, about 39% seen once. Sequencing was carried out using blood. Receptors originate from a human donor in good health.

The sample holds a few counts of this clonotype. This sequence joins TRBV28 and TRBJ1-1, with D possibly TRBD1 on 5 matching bases. Trimming stripped 3 bases from V and 10 bases from J, with 18 bases between. CDR3 size: 14 residues. Germline lookup yields CDR1 MDHEN and CDR2 SYDVKM. In DNA form, the CDR3 reads TGTGCCAGCAGTTTCTCGACAGCCCGGGTTAGAGCTTTCTTT. It yields the protein CASSFSTARVRAFF.

The chain couples TRBV5-6 to TRBJ1-1; no reliable D call. This CDR3 comprises 14 residues. CDR1 is SGHDT and CDR2 is YYEEEE in the germline V gene. The V gene lost 0 bases and the J gene lost 7 bases, with 13 bases spanning the gap. The CDR3 DNA reads as TGTGCCAGCAGCTTGGTTCCGTCATCCCGTGAAGCTTTCTTT. Translation: CASSLVPSSREAFF.

This clonotype was detected only a few times. The genes are TRBV12-3 or TRBV12-4 and TRBJ1-1; no clear D gene. This CDR3 is 13 amino acids long. Trimming cost V 3 bases and J 3 bases, with 8 bases left between them. CDR3 residues: CASSFFGDTEAFF. CDR3 nucleotide sequence: TGTGCCAGCAGTTTTTTCGGAGACACTGAAGCTTTCTTT.

CDR3 protein: CASSLEPTSRNEQFF. The DNA for the CDR3 is TGTGCCAGCAGCTTAGAACCGACTAGTCGGAATGAGCAGTTCTTC. V usage is TRBV7-6 and J usage is TRBJ2-1; perhaps TRBD2 as D (6 bases). CDR1 is SGHVS, CDR2 FNYEAQ, per germline. The ends were cut back, 1 base at V and 7 bases at J, with 14 bases in the middle. The CDR3 loop spans 15 amino acids. The variable domain in full, with the rest retrieved from reference TRBV7-6 and TRBJ2-1, is GAGVSQSPRYKVTKRGQDVALRCDPISGHVSLYWYRQALGQGPEFLTYFNYEAQQDKSGLPNDRFSAERPEGSISTLTIQRTEQRDSAMYRCASSLEPTSRNEQFFGPGTRLTVL.

Concerning this clonotype itself: A read error may produce the germline difference seen at one junction end. This chain joins TRBV7-2 and TRBJ1-2; maybe TRBD1 (6 bases). CDR1 and CDR2 from the germline V gene are SGHTA and FQGNSA. The CDR3 sequence is 15 residues long. CDR3 nucleotides: TGTGCCAGCAGCCAAGACTTGGCACAGGGCTTTGGCTTCACCTTC. Translation gives CASSQDLAQGFGFTF.

This chain links TRBV4-2 with TRBJ2-3; a weak D match, TRBD1 (5 bases). V dropped 1 base and J dropped 2 bases, with 10 bases sitting between them. CDR1 and CDR2 (germline): LGHNA, YNFKEQ. CDR3 size: 15 residues. In DNA, the CDR3 is TGTGCCAGCAGCCAAGGGACATCCAACACAGATACGCAGTATTTT. It is translated as CASSQGTSNTDTQYF.

Concerning this clonotype itself: Its ends do not fully match the called genes, so a read error is possible. The CDR3 is CANSFGTAGMDEQYF. DNA of the CDR3: TGTGCCAACAGCTTTGGGACAGCGGGGATGGACGAGCAGTACTTC. The J gene is TRBJ2-5, the V gene TRBV7-6, with D perhaps TRBD1 or TRBD2 (7 bases each). The DNA end is a closer match to TRBJ2-7, so the J assignment may be wrong. CDR3 length: 15 amino acids. CDR1 is SGHVS, CDR2 FNYEAQ, per germline.

The CDR3 sequence is CASSPYSGTPNNQPQHF. For the CDR3, the DNA is TGTGCCAGCAGCCCGTATTCCGGGACACCTAACAATCAGCCCCAGCATTTT. The chain is built from TRBV7-2 and TRBJ1-5, with D perhaps TRBD1 (6 bases). The ends were cut back, 5 bases at V and 3 bases at J, with 20 bases in the middle. The CDR3 spans 17 residues. Germline CDR1 and CDR2: SGHTA and FQGNSA.

This chain uses TRBV20-1 with TRBJ1-3; 9 nucleotides match TRBD1. V was pared by 6 bases and J by 4 bases, with 10 bases of the junction left unmatched. CDR3 length equals 15 residues. Germline CDR1 and CDR2: DFQATT and SNEGSKA (reference sequence). The CDR3 nucleotides are TGCAGTGCCCTCCGGGACAGGGATGGGGGAAACACCATATATTTT. This translates into CSALRDRDGGNTIYF.

This clonotype was observed a few times. J is TRBJ2-3 and V is TRBV29-1, with 7 nucleotides matching TRBD1. The CDR3 has 12 residues. Germline V lookup: CDR1 SQVTM, CDR2 ANQGSEA. V dropped 5 bases and J dropped 4; count of bases not matched to a gene: 3. This chain's CDR3 is CSVSTGPDTQYF. CDR3 bases: TGCAGCGTTTCGACAGGGCCAGATACGCAGTATTTT.

Concerning this clonotype itself: At one of its ends the junction is not consistent with the germline gene, which may arise from a read error. The chain joins TRBV18 to TRBJ1-2; TRBD1 agrees at 7 bases. Germline CDR1 is KGHSH and CDR2 is LQKENI. The CDR3 covers 15 residues. CDR3 in DNA: TGTGCCGGCTCACCGTCCGACAGGGCAGGGTATGGCTACACCTTC. As protein: CAGSPSDRAGYGYTF.

This clonotype appeared a few times. This chain uses TRBV3-1 with TRBJ2-5; 9 nucleotides align to TRBD2. The CDR3 length is 15 residues. The V gene's germline CDR1 is LGHDT and CDR2 YNNKEL (reference sequence). Unmatched junction bases numbered 8, after V lost 4 bases and J lost 5 bases. CDR3 DNA: TGTGCCAGCAGCCCTGGGACTAGCCGGAGGGAGACCCAGTACTTC. It encodes CASSPGTSRRETQYF.

A few counts support this clonotype. V gene TRBV7-2 combines with J gene TRBJ1-1; D is uncertain. This CDR3 comprises 14 residues. With 1 base removed from V and 3 bases from J, the gap between germline ends came to 9 bases. CDR1 is SGHTA and CDR2 is FQGNSA in the germline V gene. The CDR3 bases are TGTGCCAGCAGCTTAGGGATGGGCTACACTGAAGCTTTCTTT. It codes for CASSLGMGYTEAFF.

This clonotype came up a few times. This chain uses TRBV6-5 with TRBJ1-4, with D maybe TRBD1 (6 bases). The CDR3 totals 13 residues. Trimming took off 8 bases at V and 6 bases at J, with 13 bases between the two ends. The V gene's germline CDR1 is MNHEY and CDR2 SVGAGI. This chain's CDR3 is CASQGQGYEKLFF. CDR3 bases: TGTGCCAGCCAGGGGCAGGGGTATGAAAAACTGTTTTTT.

The V and J genes are TRBV5-4 and TRBJ2-2; 11 nucleotides line up with TRBD1. Germline V gene lookup returns CDR1 SGHNT and CDR2 YYREEE (reference sequence). The CDR3 extends over 16 amino acids. Trimming at V came to 4 bases and at J to 4 bases, leaving 6 bases not matched to a gene. The CDR3 DNA sequence: TGTGCCAGCAGCCATGGACAGGGGGCAAGCACCGGGGAGCTGTTTTTT. Translated, it gives CASSHGQGASTGELFF. Complete variable domain (other parts from reference TRBV5-4 and TRBJ2-2): ETGVTQSPTHLIKTRGQQVTLRCSSQSGHNTVSWYQQALGQGPQFIFQYYREEENGRGNFPPRFSGLQFPNYSSELNVNALELDDSALYLCASSHGQGASTGELFFGEGSRLTVL.

To note about this clonotype: One end of the junction is discordant with germline, which a read error may explain. This chain uses TRBV4-2 with TRBJ2-5, with TRBD2 matching 10 bases. The CDR3 runs to 15 residues. CDR1 LGHNA and CDR2 YNFKEQ come from the germline V gene. As DNA, the CDR3 is TGTGCCAGCAACCAAGGGGCTAGCGGGGGAGAGACCCAGTACTTC. Residues: CASNQGASGGETQYF.

The CDR3 DNA reads TGTGCCAACTTCATACAGGGGACCGTATACGAGCAGTACTTC. Protein sequence: CANFIQGTVYEQYF. The rearrangement uses TRBV27 and TRBJ2-7; TRBD1 agrees at 7 bases. V shed 10 bases and J 4 bases; nucleotides not matched to a gene: 13. The CDR3 loop spans 14 amino acids. Germline CDR1 MNHEY, CDR2 SMNVEV (reference sequence).

This clonotype occurred a few times. The CDR3 sequence: CASTGPGTNEQFF. The DNA for the CDR3 is TGCGCCAGCACAGGGCCCGGGACAAATGAGCAGTTCTTC. V and J are TRBV4-3 and TRBJ2-1, with D perhaps TRBD1 (6 bases). Germline V gene data show CDR1 as LGHNA and CDR2 as YSLEER. CDR3 length equals 13 residues. V lost 7 bases and J lost 7, with 14 bases in between.

The CDR3 bases are TGTGCCATCCCTTCCCGGGACAGGGGGTTCCTAGCGACCTACGAGCAGTACTTC. Translating it yields CAIPSRDRGFLATYEQYF. This chain uses TRBV6-2 or TRBV6-3 with TRBJ2-7, with 11 bases fitting TRBD1. The V gene end was trimmed by 10 bases and the J gene end by 2 bases; junction bases not matched to a gene: 19. CDR3 size: 18 residues. From germline, CDR1 is MNHEY and CDR2 SVGEGT.

As regards this clonotype: At one end, the junction sequence differs from germline, possibly due to a read error. In DNA, the CDR3 is TGTGCCAGCGGTTACTCGGGTCTCTACGAGCAGTACTTC. It encodes CASGYSGLYEQYF. The rearrangement links TRBV6-6 to TRBJ2-7, with D unclear. The germline gives CDR1 MNHNY, CDR2 SVGAGI (reference sequence). The length of the CDR3 is 13 residues.